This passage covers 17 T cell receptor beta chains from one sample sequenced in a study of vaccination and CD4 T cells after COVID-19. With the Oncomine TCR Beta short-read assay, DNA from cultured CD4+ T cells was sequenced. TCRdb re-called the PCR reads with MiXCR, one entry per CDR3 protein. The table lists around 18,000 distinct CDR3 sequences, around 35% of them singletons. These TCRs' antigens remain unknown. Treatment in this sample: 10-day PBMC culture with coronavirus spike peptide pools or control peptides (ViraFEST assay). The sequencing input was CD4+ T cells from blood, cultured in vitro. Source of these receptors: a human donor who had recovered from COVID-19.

CDR3: CATSDQGEYPYEQYF. DNA for the CDR3: TGTGCCACCAGTGATCAGGGGGAATATCCCTACGAGCAGTACTTC. This sequence joins TRBV24-1 and TRBJ2-7; 7 nucleotides match TRBD1. This CDR3 has 15 residues. Germline V CDR1 and CDR2: KGHDR, SFDVKD. The ends lost 3 bases at V and 2 bases at J; junction bases unmatched: 6.

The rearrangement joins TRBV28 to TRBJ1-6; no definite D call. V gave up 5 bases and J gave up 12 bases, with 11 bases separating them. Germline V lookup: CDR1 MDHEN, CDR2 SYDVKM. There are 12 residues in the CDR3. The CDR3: CASSVGPKPLHF. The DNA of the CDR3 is TGTGCCAGCAGTGTTGGGCCTAAACCCCTCCACTTT.

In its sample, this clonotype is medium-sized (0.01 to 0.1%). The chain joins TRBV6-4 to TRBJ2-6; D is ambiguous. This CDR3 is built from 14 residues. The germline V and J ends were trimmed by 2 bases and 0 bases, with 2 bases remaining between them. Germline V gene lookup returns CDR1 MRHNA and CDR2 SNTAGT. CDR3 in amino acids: CASSDNSGANVLTF. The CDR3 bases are TGTGCCAGCAGTGACAACTCTGGGGCCAACGTCCTGACTTTC.

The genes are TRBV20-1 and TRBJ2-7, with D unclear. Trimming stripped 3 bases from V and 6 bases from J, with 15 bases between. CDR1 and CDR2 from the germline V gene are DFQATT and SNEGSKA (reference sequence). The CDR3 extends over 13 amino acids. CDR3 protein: CSARGLRAPEQYF. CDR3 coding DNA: TGCAGTGCTAGGGGATTAAGGGCCCCCGAGCAGTACTTC.

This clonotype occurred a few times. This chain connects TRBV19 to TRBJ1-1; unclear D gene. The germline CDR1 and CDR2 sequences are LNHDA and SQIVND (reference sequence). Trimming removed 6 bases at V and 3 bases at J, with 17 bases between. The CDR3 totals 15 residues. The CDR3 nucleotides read TGTGCCAGTAGCCCGGGTCGTCCAGCAGACACTGAAGCTTTCTTT. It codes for CASSPGRPADTEAFF.

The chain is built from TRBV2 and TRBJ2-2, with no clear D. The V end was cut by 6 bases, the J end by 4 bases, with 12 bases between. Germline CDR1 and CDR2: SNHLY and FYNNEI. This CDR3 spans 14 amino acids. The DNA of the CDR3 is TGTGCCAGCAGGCAGCGAGTCGGCACCGGGGAGCTGTTTTTT. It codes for CASRQRVGTGELFF.

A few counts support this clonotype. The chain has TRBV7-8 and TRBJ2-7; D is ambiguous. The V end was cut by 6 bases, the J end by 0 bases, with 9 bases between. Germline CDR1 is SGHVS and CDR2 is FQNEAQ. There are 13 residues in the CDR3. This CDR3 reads CASSYRSSYEQYF. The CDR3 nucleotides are TGTGCCAGCAGTTACAGAAGCTCCTACGAGCAGTACTTC. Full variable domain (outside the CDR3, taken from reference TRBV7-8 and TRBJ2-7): GAGVSQSPRYKVAKRGQDVALRCDPISGHVSLFWYQQALGQGPEFLTYFQNEAQLDKSGLPSDRFFAERPEGSVSTLKIQRTQQEDSAVYLCASSYRSSYEQYFGPGTRLTVT.

The CDR3 DNA reads TGCGCCAGCACCAGGGACAGTCCTAGAGATACGCAGTATTTT. Encoded protein: CASTRDSPRDTQYF. This rearrangement joins TRBV5-1 to TRBJ2-3, with 7 nucleotides matching TRBD1. CDR3 size: 14 residues. Germline CDR1 SGHRS, CDR2 YFSETQ. Germline trimming cut 6 bases from V and 5 bases from J; bases unmatched to any gene: 9.

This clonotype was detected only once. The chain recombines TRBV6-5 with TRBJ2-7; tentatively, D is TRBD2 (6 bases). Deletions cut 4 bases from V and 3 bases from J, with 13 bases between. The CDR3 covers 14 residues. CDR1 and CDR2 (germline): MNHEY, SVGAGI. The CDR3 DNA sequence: TGTGCCAGCAGTTCGACATCGGGAGACTACGAGCAGTACTTC. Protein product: CASSSTSGDYEQYF.

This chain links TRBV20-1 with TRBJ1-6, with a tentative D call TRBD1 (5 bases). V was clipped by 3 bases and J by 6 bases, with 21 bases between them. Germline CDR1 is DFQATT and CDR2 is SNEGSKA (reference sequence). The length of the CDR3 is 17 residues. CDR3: CSARSGERGWTNSPLHF. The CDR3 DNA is TGCAGTGCTAGGTCGGGGGAGAGGGGTTGGACTAATTCACCCCTCCACTTT.

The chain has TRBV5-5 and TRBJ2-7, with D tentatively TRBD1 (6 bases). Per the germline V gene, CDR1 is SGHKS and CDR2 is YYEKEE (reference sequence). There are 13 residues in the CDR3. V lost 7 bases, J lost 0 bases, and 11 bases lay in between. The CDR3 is CASDLGGSYEQYF. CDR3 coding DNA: TGTGCCAGCGACCTAGGGGGCTCCTACGAGCAGTACTTC.

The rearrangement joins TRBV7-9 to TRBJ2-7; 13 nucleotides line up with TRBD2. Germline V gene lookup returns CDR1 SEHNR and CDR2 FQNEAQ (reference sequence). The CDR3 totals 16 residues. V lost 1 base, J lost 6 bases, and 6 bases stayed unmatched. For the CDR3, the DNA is TGTGCCAGCAGCTTAGGAGGACTAGCGGGAGTCCGCGAGCAGTACTTC. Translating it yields CASSLGGLAGVREQYF.

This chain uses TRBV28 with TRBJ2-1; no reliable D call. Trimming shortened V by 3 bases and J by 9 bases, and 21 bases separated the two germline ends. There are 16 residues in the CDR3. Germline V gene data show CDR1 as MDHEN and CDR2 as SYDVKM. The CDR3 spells CASSLGRLTRFGEQFF. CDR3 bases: TGTGCCAGCAGTTTGGGCCGCTTGACCCGGTTTGGTGAGCAGTTCTTC.

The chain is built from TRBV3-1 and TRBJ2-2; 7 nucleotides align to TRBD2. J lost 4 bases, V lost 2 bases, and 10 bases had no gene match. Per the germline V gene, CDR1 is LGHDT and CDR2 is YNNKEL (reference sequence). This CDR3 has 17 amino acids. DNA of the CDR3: TGTGCCAGCAGCCAAACAAAGATGGGCGGGAGCACCGGGGAGCTGTTTTTT. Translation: CASSQTKMGGSTGELFF.

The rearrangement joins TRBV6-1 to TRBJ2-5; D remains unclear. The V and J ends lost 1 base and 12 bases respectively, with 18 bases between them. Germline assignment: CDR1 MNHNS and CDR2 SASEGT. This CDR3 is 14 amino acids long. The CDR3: CASSEVAAEDREYF. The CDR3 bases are TGTGCCAGCAGTGAAGTCGCAGCCGAGGATCGGGAGTACTTC.

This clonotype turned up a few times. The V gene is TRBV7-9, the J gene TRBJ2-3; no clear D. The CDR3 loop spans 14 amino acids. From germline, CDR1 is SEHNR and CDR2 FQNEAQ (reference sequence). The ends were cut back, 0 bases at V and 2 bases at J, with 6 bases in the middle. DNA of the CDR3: TGTGCCAGCAGCTTAGCCCTGATCACAGATACGCAGTATTTT. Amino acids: CASSLALITDTQYF.

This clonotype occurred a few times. CDR3 bases: TGTGCCAGCAGGGGACTAGCGGGAGGCACAGATACGCAGTATTTT. It specifies CASRGLAGGTDTQYF. The chain employs TRBV6-1 and TRBJ2-3; 14 positions agree with TRBD2. Germline values: CDR1 MNHNS, CDR2 SASEGT. The ends lost 6 bases at V and 1 base at J; junction bases unmatched: 0. The CDR3 runs to 15 residues.